The T cell receptor (beta chain) under discussion was sequenced for a study of cytomegalovirus exposure and HLA in healthy donors. General study points: A few chains linked to CMV were shown in vitro to be specific for CMV antigens. Among TCR sequences, most were rare, though some public TCRs appeared in many donors. The TCR clusters that emerged in the first cohort tended, a later analysis found, to co-occur in the 120 or so validation repertoires.

Here immunoSEQ multiplex PCR was the method, and the copy in TCRdb shows in-frame clones only, minus some. The profile shows hundreds of thousands of clones, approximately 84% of them singletons. This clone was picked up one time. The target antigen is unknown. CDR3 length: 15 amino acids. The germline gives CDR1 MDHEN, CDR2 SYDVKM. Trimming stripped 6 bases from V and 0 bases from J, with 14 bases between. Sequenced input: PBMCs. This TCR came from a man aged 18 to 29 in good health and CMV-seropositive. The V gene is TRBV28, the J gene TRBJ1-2; D gene unclear. The CDR3 reads CASRRARVANYGYTF. The CDR3, as DNA: TGTGCCAGCAGACGCGCTAGGGTCGCTAACTATGGCTACACCTTC.